These 27 T cell receptor beta chains were all obtained from the same sample, sequenced in a study of T cells in Graves' hyperthyroidism and ophthalmopathy. Amplification of TCR beta CDR3 regions used RNA as the template. The HTBI primer set served for first-round RT-PCR of the TCR CDR3. TCRdb re-analysed the multiplex PCR reads in MiXCR, keeping a single row per CDR3 protein. The sample records fewer than 650,000 distinct CDR3 sequences, 14% being singletons. The sample taken for sequencing was blood. The receptors shown here come from a woman aged 18-29 years with Graves' ophthalmopathy.

This rearrangement joins TRBV7-9 to TRBJ1-1, with 8 nucleotides matching TRBD1. CDR1 and CDR2 (germline): SEHNR, FQNEAQ (reference sequence). V shed 5 bases, J shed 0 bases, and the junction held 11 bases outside the gene matches. The CDR3 is made up of 17 amino acids. CDR3 region: CASSATGTGLLNTEAFF. Here the CDR3 DNA reads TGTGCCAGCAGCGCAACCGGGACAGGTCTATTGAACACTGAAGCTTTCTTT.

This clonotype has ten or more counts. The genes are TRBV2 and TRBJ2-7; 11 nucleotides align to TRBD2. The trim removed 2 bases at V and 3 bases at J, leaving 6 bases unmatched. This CDR3 is built from 16 residues. The germline CDR1 and CDR2 sequences are SNHLY and FYNNEI. CDR3 coding DNA: TGTGCCAGCAGTGAAATTGCTAGCGGGAGGAACTACGAGCAGTACTTC. Its translation is CASSEIASGRNYEQYF.

This clonotype was counted at least ten times. The chain couples TRBV2 to TRBJ1-2; D remains unclear. Trimming shortened V by 3 bases and J by 5 bases, and 7 bases separated the two germline ends. This CDR3 has 12 amino acids. In germline, CDR1 is SNHLY, CDR2 FYNNEI. CDR3 DNA sequence: TGTGCCAGCAGTGAGCGGGGATATGGCTACACCTTC. It translates to CASSERGYGYTF.

This clonotype was recorded many times. The CDR3 sequence is CASSLGQEAGEQYF. CDR3 bases: TGCGCCAGCAGCTTAGGGCAGGAGGCGGGCGAGCAGTACTTC. V usage is TRBV5-1 and J usage is TRBJ2-7; D possibly corresponds to TRBD2 (5 bases). Germline V gene lookup returns CDR1 SGHRS and CDR2 YFSETQ. V lost 2 bases, J lost 6 bases, and 15 bases lay in between. The CDR3 contains 14 residues.

This CDR3 reads CASSHGTFVYF. CDR3 DNA sequence: TGTGCCAGCAGCCATGGCACCTTCGTATATTTT. J is TRBJ1-3 and V is TRBV14; D is ambiguous. The V end was cut by 3 bases, the J end by 14 bases, with 11 bases between. CDR1 and CDR2 (germline): SGHDN, FVKESK. The CDR3 consists of 11 residues.

This clonotype was recorded a few times. The chain carries TRBV12-5 and TRBJ1-5; a weak D match, TRBD1 (6 bases). Trimming cost V 4 bases and J 4 bases, with 11 bases left between them. The germline CDR1 and CDR2 sequences are LGHNT and FRNRAP. CDR3 length: 14 amino acids. The DNA of the CDR3 is TGTGCTAGTGGTTCACAAGGGGGGAATCAGCCCCAGCATTTT. This codes for CASGSQGGNQPQHF.

The chain carries TRBV19 and TRBJ2-7, with a possible D match to TRBD1 (6 bases). Germline V CDR1 and CDR2: LNHDA, SQIVND (reference sequence). V was pared by 3 bases and J by 4 bases, with 10 bases between. The CDR3 spans 13 residues. The CDR3 is CASSMVRGYEQYF. CDR3 sequence (DNA): TGTGCCAGTAGTATGGTAAGGGGGTACGAGCAGTACTTC.

The chain recombines TRBV19 with TRBJ1-4; possible D gene TRBD1, 5 bases. Per the germline V gene, CDR1 is LNHDA and CDR2 is SQIVND (reference sequence). CDR3 size: 17 residues. The ends were cut back, 5 bases at V and 7 bases at J, with 23 bases in the middle. In nucleotides, the CDR3 is TGTGCCAGTAGTGGGACGGTATCGGTGGGACGGAGTGAAAAACTGTTTTTT. Protein: CASSGTVSVGRSEKLFF.

The gene calls are TRBV7-3 and TRBJ2-3; 8 bases are shared with TRBD1. The trim removed 1 base at V and 5 bases at J, leaving 11 bases unmatched. The length of the CDR3 is 17 residues. The germline V gene has CDR1 SGHTA and CDR2 FQGTGA. CDR3 in amino acids: CASSLKGGTGPGDTQYF. CDR3 sequence (DNA): TGTGCCAGCAGCTTAAAGGGCGGGACAGGCCCGGGAGATACGCAGTATTTT.

This clonotype was counted only a few times. This sequence joins TRBV6-1 and TRBJ1-5, with 8 bases fitting TRBD1. J lost 9 bases, V lost 5 bases, and 9 bases had no gene match. Germline V gene lookup returns CDR1 MNHNS and CDR2 SASEGT. This CDR3 has 14 amino acids. CDR3 sequence reads: CASSPTGGSRPQHF. The CDR3 DNA is TGTGCCAGCAGTCCTACAGGGGGTAGTCGGCCCCAGCATTTT.

This clonotype was counted ten times or more. V gene TRBV7-8 combines with J gene TRBJ1-1; 10 bases are a match to TRBD1. Germline values: CDR1 SGHVS, CDR2 FQNEAQ. The V and J ends lost 5 bases and 6 bases, in that order; junction bases with no gene match: 3. This CDR3 spans 13 amino acids. The CDR3 nucleotides are TGTGCCAGCAGCGCAGGACAGGGGGCTGAAGCTTTCTTT. It specifies CASSAGQGAEAFF.

Many counts were recorded for this clonotype. V usage is TRBV28 and J usage is TRBJ2-1; 12 bases match TRBD2. The CDR3 consists of 14 residues. Germline V gene sequence: CDR1 MDHEN, CDR2 SYDVKM. Losses at the gene ends were 5 bases for V and 8 bases for J; bases not matched to a gene: 4. The CDR3 protein is CASSPSGRADEQFF. CDR3 nucleotide sequence: TGTGCCAGCAGTCCTAGCGGGAGGGCCGATGAGCAGTTCTTC.

Comments on this clonotype: A read error may be the cause here, since a much bigger clone is one base away. The rearrangement uses TRBV29-1 and TRBJ2-1; D is undetermined. The CDR3 totals 11 residues. Germline CDR1 is SQVTM and CDR2 is ANQGSEA. CDR3 residues: CSVNSYNEQLF. The CDR3 coding sequence is TGCAGCGTTAACTCCTACAATGAGCAGCTCTTC.

This clonotype has at least ten counts. The genes are TRBV5-6 and TRBJ1-1; D gene unclear. Germline V lookup: CDR1 SGHDT, CDR2 YYEEEE. Trimming shortened V by 1 base and J by 4 bases, and 14 bases separated the two germline ends. The CDR3 runs 15 residues. In DNA, the CDR3 is TGTGCCAGCAGCTTGTACGGCAGGACGGTCACTGAAGCTTTCTTT. This gives the protein CASSLYGRTVTEAFF.

J is TRBJ1-3 and V is TRBV9; 8 positions match TRBD1. The CDR3 covers 14 residues. Germline loops: CDR1 SGDLS, CDR2 YYNGEE. The J segment lost 8 bases and the V segment lost 2 bases, leaving 6 bases of the junction unmatched. In nucleotides, the CDR3 is TGTGCCAGCAGCGTTACAGGGGGGGAAGACACCATATATTTT. Its translation is CASSVTGGEDTIYF.

The V call is TRBV4-1, the J call TRBJ2-2; possibly TRBD2 for D (5 bases). Germline assignment: CDR1 MGHRA and CDR2 YSYEKL. The CDR3 is 18 amino acids. Trimming stripped 0 bases from V and 7 bases from J, with 21 bases between. The CDR3 bases are TGCGCCAGCAGCCAAGAGTCCGCTAGCCAAGGTCGGGGCGGGGAGCTGTTTTTT. Its protein is CASSQESASQGRGGELFF.

This clonotype has ten or more counts. CDR3 in DNA: TGTGCCAGCAGTTTCGATGGCAGGAACACTGAAGCTTTCTTT. As protein: CASSFDGRNTEAFF. This chain uses TRBV27 with TRBJ1-1; unclear D gene. CDR3 length: 14 residues. V was cut by 3 bases and J by 1 base, with 9 bases left in between. Germline-derived CDR1 and CDR2 are MNHEY and SMNVEV (reference sequence).

This clonotype was seen many times. The chain joins TRBV2 to TRBJ2-3; 8 nucleotides match TRBD1. The CDR3 extends over 17 amino acids. Trimming at V came to 5 bases and at J to 4 bases, leaving 14 bases not matched to a gene. In germline, CDR1 is SNHLY, CDR2 FYNNEI. The CDR3 DNA is TGTGCCAGCAGTAACTTCAGGGGGCTGGGTGTAGCAGATACGCAGTATTTT. The encoded protein is CASSNFRGLGVADTQYF.

This clonotype was counted between two and nine times. This chain uses TRBV15 with TRBJ1-2; 9 bases match TRBD1. The CDR3 has 15 amino acids. With V trimmed by 3 bases and J by 4 bases, 6 bases remained unmatched. Germline CDR1 LNHNV, CDR2 YYDKDF (reference sequence). CDR3: CATSRTGGALYGYTF. The CDR3 DNA reads TGTGCCACCAGCAGGACAGGGGGGGCTCTCTATGGCTACACCTTC.

This clonotype has only a few counts. The chain couples TRBV6-1 to TRBJ1-1; the D is unclear. The V and J ends lost 11 bases and 8 bases respectively, with 18 bases between them. CDR1 is MNHNS and CDR2 is SASEGT in the germline V gene. The CDR3 loop spans 12 amino acids. The CDR3 sequence: CAGAFRASEAFF. CDR3 coding DNA: TGTGCCGGAGCCTTCCGAGCATCGGAAGCTTTCTTT.

The V gene is TRBV28, the J gene TRBJ2-1; 14 nucleotides match TRBD2. Germline V gene lookup returns CDR1 MDHEN and CDR2 SYDVKM. The CDR3 runs to 16 residues. Losses at the gene ends were 5 bases for V and 7 bases for J; bases not matched to a gene: 7. For the CDR3, the DNA is TGTGCCAGCAGTGATTTCCGGACTAGCGGGAGGAATGAGCAGTTCTTC. It yields the protein CASSDFRTSGRNEQFF.

This clonotype was recorded at least ten times. The chain has TRBV6-2 or TRBV6-3 and TRBJ1-5, with D possibly TRBD1 on 6 matching bases. Germline V gene sequence: CDR1 MNHEY, CDR2 SVGEGT. The V end was cut by 3 bases, the J end by 5 bases, with 11 bases between. The CDR3 has 14 residues. CDR3 sequence (DNA): TGTGCCAGCAGTTATCCGGGGGCGGATCAGCCCCAGCATTTT. It encodes CASSYPGADQPQHF.

The chain carries TRBV20-1 and TRBJ2-1; D remains ambiguous. Trimming left V 1 base short and J 0 bases short, with 13 bases between. The CDR3 contains 16 residues. CDR1 is DFQATT and CDR2 is SNEGSKA in the germline V gene (reference sequence). The CDR3 reads CSARARAFSSYNEQFF. The CDR3 DNA is TGCAGTGCTAGAGCACGGGCCTTTAGCTCCTACAATGAGCAGTTCTTC.

This clonotype has ten or more counts. The V and J genes are TRBV12-3 or TRBV12-4 and TRBJ1-1, with D hard to call. The CDR3 is 12 amino acids. V lost 6 bases to trimming and J lost 4 bases, with 9 bases between them. The CDR3 loop reads CASSFRGTEAFF. The CDR3 nucleotides are TGTGCCAGCAGCTTCCGGGGCACTGAAGCTTTCTTT.

This clonotype was counted only a few times. The chain is built from TRBV7-3 and TRBJ1-6; 10 positions agree with TRBD1. With 4 bases clipped from V and 7 bases from J, the junction kept 4 bases outside the gene matches. CDR1 SGHTA and CDR2 FQGTGA come from the germline V gene. The CDR3 consists of 15 residues. CDR3 sequence (DNA): TGTGCCAGCAGCTGGCGACAGGGGGCGAATTCACCCCTCCACTTT. It translates to CASSWRQGANSPLHF.

This clonotype was counted at least ten times. The rearrangement joins TRBV3-1 to TRBJ1-1; D is uncertain. The V end was cut by 1 base, the J end by 2 bases, with 14 bases between. Germline-derived CDR1 and CDR2 are LGHDT and YNNKEL (reference sequence). The CDR3 is 16 residues long. The CDR3 is CASSQGRGQDNTEAFF. CDR3 nucleotide sequence: TGTGCCAGCAGCCAAGGACGAGGGCAGGACAACACTGAAGCTTTCTTT.

The CDR3 is CASSQELAGGPYEQYF. The CDR3 DNA reads TGCGCCAGCAGCCAAGAGCTAGCGGGAGGGCCCTACGAGCAGTACTTC. The rearrangement uses TRBV4-1 and TRBJ2-7, with TRBD2 identical over 12 bases. The CDR3 is 16 residues long. J gave up 2 bases and V 0 bases, and 2 bases lay outside the gene matches. Germline-derived CDR1 and CDR2 are MGHRA and YSYEKL.